The 3 T cell receptor beta chains below come from one sample, sequenced in a study of blood T cell repertoires in COVID-19. Produced via immunoSEQ multiplex PCR; TCRdb's table is partial and in-frame only. Counted here are approximately 300,000 clones, more than 70% occurring once; the ten biggest clones make up about 6.8%. The sample taken for sequencing was peripheral blood. These receptors originate from a man aged 18 to 30 who had recovered from COVID-19.

This rearrangement joins TRBV30 to TRBJ1-2; possibly TRBD1 for D (6 bases). The V gene lost 2 bases and the J gene lost 1 base, with 8 bases spanning the gap. This CDR3 spans 13 amino acids. Germline V gene data show CDR1 as GTSNPN and CDR2 as SVGIG (reference sequence). The CDR3 sequence is CAWSQDSNYGYTF. DNA of the CDR3: TGTGCCTGGAGTCAGGACAGTAACTATGGCTACACCTTC. Complete variable domain (other parts from reference TRBV30 and TRBJ1-2): SQTIHQWPATLVQPVGSPLSLECTVEGTSNPNLYWYRQAAGRGLQLLFYSVGIGQISSEVPQNLSASRPQDRQFILSSKKLLLSDSGFYLCAWSQDSNYGYTFGSGTRLTVV.

The chain carries TRBV5-5 and TRBJ1-1, with D possibly TRBD1 on 5 matching bases. The germline V gene encodes CDR1 SGHKS and CDR2 YYEKEE (reference sequence). Trimming stripped 2 bases from V and 5 bases from J, with 19 bases between. This CDR3 has 16 amino acids. Here the CDR3 DNA reads TGTGCCAGCAGCTTATCACGGGGGATTTTGATTACTGAAGCTTTCTTT. This translates into CASSLSRGILITEAFF.

V is TRBV4-2 and J is TRBJ1-4; 9 bases map to TRBD1. The trim removed 0 bases at V and 7 bases at J, leaving 12 bases unmatched. The CDR3 is made up of 18 amino acids. Germline CDR1 is LGHNA and CDR2 is YNFKEQ. The CDR3 nucleotides read TGTGCCAGCAGCCAAGAGGTCGGGACAGGGAGGTTGATTGAAAAACTGTTTTTT. Protein product: CASSQEVGTGRLIEKLFF.